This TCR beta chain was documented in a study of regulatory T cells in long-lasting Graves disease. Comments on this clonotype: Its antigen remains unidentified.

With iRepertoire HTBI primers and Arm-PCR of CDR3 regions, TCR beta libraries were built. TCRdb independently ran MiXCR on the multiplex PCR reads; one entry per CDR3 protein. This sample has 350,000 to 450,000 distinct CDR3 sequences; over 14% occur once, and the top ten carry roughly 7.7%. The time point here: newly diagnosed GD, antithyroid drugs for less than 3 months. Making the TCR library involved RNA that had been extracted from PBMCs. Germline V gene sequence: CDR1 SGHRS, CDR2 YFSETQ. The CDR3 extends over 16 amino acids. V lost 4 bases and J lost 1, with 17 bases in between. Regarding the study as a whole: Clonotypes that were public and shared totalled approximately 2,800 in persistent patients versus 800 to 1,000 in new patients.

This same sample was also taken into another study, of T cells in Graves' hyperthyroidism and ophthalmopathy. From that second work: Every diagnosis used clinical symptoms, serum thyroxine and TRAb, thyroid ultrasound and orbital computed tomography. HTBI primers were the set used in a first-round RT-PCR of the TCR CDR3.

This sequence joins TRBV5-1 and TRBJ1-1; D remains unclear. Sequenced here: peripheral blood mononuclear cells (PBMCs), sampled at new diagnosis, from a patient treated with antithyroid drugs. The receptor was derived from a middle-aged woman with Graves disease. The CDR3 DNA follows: TGCGCCAGCAGCCACGGGCGTAGTTCAGGGAACACTGAAGCTTTCTTT. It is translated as CASSHGRSSGNTEAFF.